Each of the 10 T cell receptor beta chains below was sequenced from the same sample in a study of shared clonotypes between healthy human individuals (TCRdb year 2020). The method behind the library was the immunoSEQ multiplex PCR assay. TCRdb retrieved this table from immuneACCESS and kept in-frame rearrangements only. Not all clones are present; in checked studies, unresolved V genes account for under half, and no reason is known for the remainder. Present in this sample are 550,000 to 650,000 clones, around 96% of which were seen just once. Of the sample, about 0.12% is held by the ten largest clones. CD8 naive samples were CD45RO-negative cells positively selected for CCR7, giving a CD45RA+CCR7+ population that excluded TemRA cells. Sequencing was done on a sample of naive CD8+ T cells sorted from blood. The cell subset or site tag for this specimen amounts to: CD45RA+CCR7+. The receptors stem from a woman in her twenties or thirties in good health.

The chain carries TRBV15 and TRBJ1-5; 9 bases align to TRBD1. Germline V CDR1 and CDR2: LNHNV, YYDKDF (reference sequence). This CDR3 is built from 17 residues. After removal of 0 bases from V and 1 base from J, the junction contained 4 bases not matched to a gene. CDR3 protein: CATSRDGTGISNQPQHF. The CDR3 bases are TGTGCCACCAGCAGAGATGGGACAGGGATCAGCAATCAGCCCCAGCATTTT.

This sequence joins TRBV11-2 and TRBJ2-2; no clear D gene. This CDR3 region has 15 residues. V was pared by 0 bases and J by 4 bases, with 9 bases between. CDR1 and CDR2 (germline): SGHAT, FQNNGV. The CDR3 spells CASSLDPLPTGELFF. The DNA of the CDR3 is TGTGCCAGCAGCTTAGACCCGCTACCCACCGGGGAGCTGTTTTTT.

This chain joins TRBV27 and TRBJ2-3; 8 bases align to TRBD2. Germline V gene data show CDR1 as MNHEY and CDR2 as SMNVEV (reference sequence). The CDR3 sequence is 16 residues long. V trimming: 2 bases; J trimming: 3 bases; junction bases outside the gene matches: 7. The CDR3 is CASSLGAGVVTDTQYF. Written as DNA, the CDR3 is TGTGCCAGCAGTTTAGGAGCGGGAGTCGTAACAGATACGCAGTATTTT.

The gene calls are TRBV7-9 and TRBJ2-7; 7 nucleotides match TRBD1. Germline V gives CDR1 SEHNR, CDR2 FQNEAQ (reference sequence). After removal of 5 bases from V and 3 bases from J, the junction contained 4 bases not matched to a gene. CDR3 length: 13 residues. Here the CDR3 reads CASSRDRDYEQYF. The CDR3 nucleotides are TGTGCCAGCAGCCGTGACAGGGACTACGAGCAGTACTTC.

The V and J genes are TRBV19 and TRBJ2-7; 11 bases map to TRBD1. Germline V gives CDR1 LNHDA, CDR2 SQIVND (reference sequence). V shed 3 bases and J 3 bases; nucleotides not matched to a gene: 4. This CDR3 region has 15 residues. The DNA of the CDR3 is TGTGCCAGTAGTATCGGGGACAGGGGGTTCTACGAGCAGTACTTC. Protein: CASSIGDRGFYEQYF.

The V and J genes are TRBV2 and TRBJ2-7, with 7 bases fitting TRBD2. Germline loops: CDR1 SNHLY, CDR2 FYNNEI. This CDR3 spans 12 amino acids. Trimming cost V 6 bases and J 5 bases; bases outside gene matches: 4. In DNA, the CDR3 is TGTGCCAGCAGGGGGGGGAGGAACGAGCAGTACTTC. Its translation is CASRGGRNEQYF.

The genes are TRBV5-4 and TRBJ1-2; D is uncertain. V lost 4 bases, J lost 1 base, and 8 bases lay in between. In germline, CDR1 is SGHNT, CDR2 YYREEE (reference sequence). The CDR3 loop spans 13 amino acids. The DNA for the CDR3 is TGTGCCAGCAGCGATACGGTTAACTATGGCTACACCTTC. Protein sequence: CASSDTVNYGYTF.

The chain joins TRBV4-1 to TRBJ2-1, with TRBD2 matching 11 bases. The V gene's germline CDR1 is MGHRA and CDR2 YSYEKL. This CDR3 is built from 18 residues. Germline trimming cut 0 bases from V and 0 bases from J; bases unmatched to any gene: 4. The CDR3 sequence is CASSQDPGTSGSYNEQFF. The CDR3 DNA reads TGCGCCAGCAGCCAAGATCCTGGGACTAGCGGCTCCTACAATGAGCAGTTCTTC.

This chain uses TRBV19 with TRBJ2-3; D may be TRBD1 or TRBD2 (7 bases each). This CDR3 is 15 amino acids long. The V and J ends lost 6 bases and 3 bases respectively, with 16 bases between them. Germline-derived CDR1 and CDR2 are LNHDA and SQIVND (reference sequence). The chain's CDR3 is CASSSTRGGTDTQYF. CDR3 coding DNA: TGTGCCAGTAGCTCAACCAGGGGGGGTACAGATACGCAGTATTTT.

The chain uses TRBV6-5 and TRBJ1-5; D remains ambiguous. Trimming left V 6 bases short and J 2 bases short, with 14 bases between. This CDR3 is built from 15 residues. Germline CDR1 MNHEY, CDR2 SVGAGI. CDR3 residues: CASRVVAVGNQPQHF. The CDR3 DNA sequence: TGTGCCAGCAGGGTCGTGGCAGTCGGCAATCAGCCCCAGCATTTT.